The 5 T cell receptor beta chains given below trace back to one sample, sequenced in a study of cytomegalovirus exposure and HLA in healthy donors. PCR involved 60 Vbeta and 13 Jbeta primers. Assay: immunoSEQ multiplex PCR; the TCRdb copy retains only in-frame clones and omits some. In total, the table holds about 160,000 clones. Sequences were obtained from PBMCs. These receptors came from a woman in her sixties in good health and CMV-seronegative.

This chain joins TRBV7-2 and TRBJ2-6; no reliable D call. V lost 5 bases and J 4 bases, leaving 9 bases between the germline ends. The germline V gene encodes CDR1 SGHTA and CDR2 FQGNSA. This CDR3 has 14 amino acids. In DNA form, the CDR3 reads TGTGCCAGCAGCACTCAAACGGGGGCCAACGTCCTGACTTTC. Its translation: CASSTQTGANVLTF.

The gene calls are TRBV5-1 and TRBJ2-3; 15 bases align to TRBD2. The CDR3 totals 17 residues. The V and J ends lost 7 bases and 2 bases, in that order; junction bases with no gene match: 8. CDR1 is SGHRS, CDR2 YFSETQ, per germline. The CDR3 DNA reads TGCGCCAGCTACTCGCGGACTAGCGGGGGGGACACAGATACGCAGTATTTT. Protein product: CASYSRTSGGDTDTQYF.

The chain carries TRBV10-2 and TRBJ2-1; D unresolved. The CDR3 has 15 residues. V was trimmed by 3 bases and J by 0 bases, leaving 9 bases between them. Germline values: CDR1 WSHSY, CDR2 SAAADI. Here the CDR3 reads CASSDTGSSYNEQFF. The CDR3 DNA reads TGCGCCAGCAGTGATACGGGTAGCTCCTACAATGAGCAGTTCTTC.

The CDR3 DNA reads as TGTGCCAGCAGCGTAGCCGGACAGCCCTTCTACAATGAGCAGTTCTTC. Protein sequence: CASSVAGQPFYNEQFF. The gene calls are TRBV9 and TRBJ2-1, with D possibly matching TRBD1 (6 bases). The germline CDR1 and CDR2 sequences are SGDLS and YYNGEE. V was pared by 0 bases and J by 3 bases, with 13 bases between. The CDR3 consists of 16 residues.

The chain carries TRBV10-3 and TRBJ1-5; D is possibly TRBD1 (5 bases). The CDR3 totals 16 residues. V was pared by 0 bases and J by 4 bases, with 13 bases between. Germline CDR1 ENHRY, CDR2 SYGVKD. The CDR3 spells CAISESRGTKNQPQHF. Written as DNA, the CDR3 is TGTGCCATCAGTGAGTCAAGAGGGACTAAAAATCAGCCCCAGCATTTT.